This TCR beta chain stems from a study of control samples from healthy donors and cancer patients. Sequencing used immunoSEQ multiplex PCR; TCRdb keeps in-frame clones, though not all of them. This repertoire shows 120,000 to 150,000 clones, around 90% found once; its top ten account for 4.9%. The CDR3 runs to 16 residues. Trimming took 4 bases from V and 2 from J, leaving 18 bases between them. CDR1 and CDR2 (germline): SGDLS, YYNGEE. Sequenced input: blood. The sequence came from a young man in good health. The V gene is TRBV9, the J gene TRBJ2-5; perhaps TRBD1 as D (7 bases). Here the CDR3 reads CASSPRQGRGQETQYF. As DNA, the CDR3 is TGTGCCAGCAGCCCCAGACAGGGACGGGGGCAAGAGACCCAGTACTTC.